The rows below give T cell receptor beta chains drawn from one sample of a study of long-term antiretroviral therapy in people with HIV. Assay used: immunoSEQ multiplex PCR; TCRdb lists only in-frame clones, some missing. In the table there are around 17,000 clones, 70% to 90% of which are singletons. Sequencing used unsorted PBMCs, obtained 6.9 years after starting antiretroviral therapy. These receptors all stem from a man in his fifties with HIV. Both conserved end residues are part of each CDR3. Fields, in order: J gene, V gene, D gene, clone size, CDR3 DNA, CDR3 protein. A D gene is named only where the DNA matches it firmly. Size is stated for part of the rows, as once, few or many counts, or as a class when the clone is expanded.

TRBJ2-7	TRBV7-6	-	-	TGTGCCAGCAGCTTAGAAGCGGCTACGATAACCTACGAGCAGTACTTC	CASSLEAATITYEQYF
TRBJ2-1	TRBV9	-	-	TGTGCCAGCAGCGTTCGTAGTCAGCGGGCTTCCTACAATGAGCAGTTCTTC	CASSVRSQRASYNEQFF
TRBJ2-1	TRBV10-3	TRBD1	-	TGTGCCATCAGTGACCTTAATCCGGGACAGTACAATGAGCAGTTCTTC	CAISDLNPGQYNEQFF
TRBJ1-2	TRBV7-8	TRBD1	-	TGTGCCAGCAGCCTTGGCATCGGACAGGGGGGAGGGGGCTATGGCTACACCTTC	CASSLGIGQGGGGYGYTF
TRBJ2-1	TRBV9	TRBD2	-	TGTGCCAGCAGCGTACTTAGCGGGAGCTCCTACAATGAGCAGTTCTTC	CASSVLSGSSYNEQFF
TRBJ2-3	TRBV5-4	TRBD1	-	TGTGCCAGCAGCTGGGACAGGGGCGTGGGAGATACGCAGTATTTT	CASSWDRGVGDTQYF
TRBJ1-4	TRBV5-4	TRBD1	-	TGTGCCAGCAGCCAAGGGGACAGGGAAAATGAAAAACTGTTTTTT	CASSQGDRENEKLFF
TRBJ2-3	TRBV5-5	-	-	TGTGCCAGCGGGGTGCCTCCCACAGATACGCAGTATTTT	CASGVPPTDTQYF
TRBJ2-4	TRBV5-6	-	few	TGTGCCAGCAGCTTGTGGGGCGAGAACATTCAGTACTTC	CASSLWGENIQYF
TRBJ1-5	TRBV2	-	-	TGTGCCAGCACCGTCAGGCCGGAGAATCAGCCCCAGCATTTT	CASTVRPENQPQHF
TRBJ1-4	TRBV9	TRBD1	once	TGTGCCAGCAGCGAGGGACAGGGGTTCGGTTTAGAAAAACTGTTTTTT	CASSEGQGFGLEKLFF
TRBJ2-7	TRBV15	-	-	TGTGCCACCAGCAGAGAGGGTGTCTACGAGCAGTACTTC	CATSREGVYEQYF
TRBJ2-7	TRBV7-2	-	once	TGTGCCAGCAGCTTATGGGGCCCGACTCAAGGAGCCCCTTACGAGCAGTACTTC	CASSLWGPTQGAPYEQYF
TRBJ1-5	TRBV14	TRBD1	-	TGTGCCAGCAGCCAAGGGACAGGGAATCAGCCCCAGCATTTT	CASSQGTGNQPQHF
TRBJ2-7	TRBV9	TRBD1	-	TGTGCCAGCAGCGCCCCGGGACAGATCTACGAGCAGTACTTC	CASSAPGQIYEQYF
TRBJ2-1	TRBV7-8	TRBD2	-	TGTGCCAGCAGCTTAGCTAGCGGGAGCCACAATGAGCAGTTCTTC	CASSLASGSHNEQFF
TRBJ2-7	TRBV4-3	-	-	TGCGCCAGCAGCCAAGATCCGGGTGGGATCTACGAGCAGTACTTC	CASSQDPGGIYEQYF
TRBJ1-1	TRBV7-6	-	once	TGTGCCAGCAGCTTGTCACAGGGCACTGAAGCTTTCTTT	CASSLSQGTEAFF
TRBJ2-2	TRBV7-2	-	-	TGTGCCAGCAGCTCCAGGATCGGCGGGCGTAATACCGGGGAGCTGTTTTTT	CASSSRIGGRNTGELFF
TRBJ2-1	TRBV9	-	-	TGTGCCAGCAGCGTCCTAGGGGCGAATGAGCAGTTCTTC	CASSVLGANEQFF
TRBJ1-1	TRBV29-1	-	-	TGCAGCGTTAGACCGTTTGACACTGAAGCTTTCTTT	CSVRPFDTEAFF
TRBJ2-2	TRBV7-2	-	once	TGTGCCAGCAGCTTAGGTCGGACCGGGGAGCTGTTTTTT	CASSLGRTGELFF
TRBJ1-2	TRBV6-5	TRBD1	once	TGTGCCAGCAGTTCGACAGGGAACTATGGCTACACCTTC	CASSSTGNYGYTF
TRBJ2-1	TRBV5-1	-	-	TGCGCCAGCAGCCTGGGACTTAAAAGCTCCTACAATGAGCAGTTCTTC	CASSLGLKSSYNEQFF
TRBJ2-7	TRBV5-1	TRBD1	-	TGCGCCAGCAGCCCAGGGACAGGGGGCGGGTACGAGCAGTACTTC	CASSPGTGGGYEQYF
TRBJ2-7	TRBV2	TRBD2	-	TGTGCCAGCCGGAGGGGACTAGCTAACGAGCAGTACTTC	CASRRGLANEQYF
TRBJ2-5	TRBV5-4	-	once	TGTGCCAGCAGCCTGTCCGGGATCCAAGAGACCCAGTACTTC	CASSLSGIQETQYF